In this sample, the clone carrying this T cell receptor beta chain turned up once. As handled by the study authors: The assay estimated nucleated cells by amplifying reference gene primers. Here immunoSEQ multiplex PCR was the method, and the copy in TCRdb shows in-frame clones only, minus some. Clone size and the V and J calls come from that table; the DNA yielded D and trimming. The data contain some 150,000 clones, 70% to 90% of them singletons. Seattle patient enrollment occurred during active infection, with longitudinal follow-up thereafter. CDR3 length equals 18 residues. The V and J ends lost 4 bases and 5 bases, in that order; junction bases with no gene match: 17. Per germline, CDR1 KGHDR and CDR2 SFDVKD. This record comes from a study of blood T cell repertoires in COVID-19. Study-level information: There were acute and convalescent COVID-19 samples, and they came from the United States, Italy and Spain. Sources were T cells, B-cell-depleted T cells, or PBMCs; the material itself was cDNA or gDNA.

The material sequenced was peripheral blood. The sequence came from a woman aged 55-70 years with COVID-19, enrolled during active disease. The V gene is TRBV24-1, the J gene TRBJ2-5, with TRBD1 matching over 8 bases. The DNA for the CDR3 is TGTGCCACCAGTGACCGGCCAGGGGGCGGAGGGTCCGGCGAGACCCAGTACTTC. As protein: CATSDRPGGGGSGETQYF.